Reported below is one TCR beta chain. Its antigen is unknown. Libraries were prepared by immunoSEQ multiplex PCR; TCRdb keeps only in-frame clonotypes and omits some of them. The data hold 130,000 or so clones, with 70% to 90% observed a single time. The CDR3 contains 16 residues. Trimming removed 4 bases from V and 2 bases from J, with 17 bases in between. Germline CDR1 SGHNT, CDR2 YYREEE (reference sequence). This sample is drawn from a study of T cell responses to AZD1222 COVID-19 vaccine. Turning to the study itself: Whether given at about 4 or about 12 weeks, second doses were pooled.

Overall study findings and caveats: Clonal diversity may have been underestimated in mostly white British donors. Nearly half of the spike-specific TCRs reportedly recognize variant regions that carry no mutations.

Sequences were derived from peripheral blood, sampled on day 0 of AZD1222 vaccination. The TCR was taken from an adult in good health. The rearrangement links TRBV5-4 to TRBJ2-3; D may match TRBD1 or TRBD2 (6 bases each). The CDR3 nucleotides read TGTGCCAGCAGCAAACAGACGGGGGACAACACAGATACGCAGTATTTT. It encodes CASSKQTGDNTDTQYF.